This TCR beta chain was identified during a study of neurological immune-mediated disorders. Ten or more counts support this clonotype. The antigen is unknown. The authors obtained over 200 million TCR-beta sequences from 15-18 subjects per sequencing run. Via MiXCR, TCRdb re-called the 5' RACE reads, giving one row per CDR3 protein. The sample holds around 44,000 distinct CDR3 sequences; roughly 2.5% are singletons and the top ten take roughly an eighth. Germline lookup yields CDR1 MNHNS and CDR2 SASEGT. The CDR3 spans 21 residues. Between the trimmed V and J ends, which lost 6 bases and 7 bases, there was a span of 39 bases. Whole-study findings and limits: Phylogenetic analysis grouped 18 of 34 multiple sclerosis patients' repertoires together, suggesting a possible repertoire signature.

The TCR was taken from a man aged 25-40 years with multiple sclerosis. The sequenced sample consisted of PBMCs. The J gene is TRBJ1-1, the V gene TRBV6-1; D is possibly TRBD1 (5 bases). The CDR3 sequence: CASSQWTAGLHNVGGSDEAFF. CDR3 bases: TGTGCCAGCAGCCAATGGACCGCAGGGTTACATAATGTTGGAGGCTCCGATGAAGCTTTCTTT.